These 30 T cell receptor beta chains were all obtained from the same sample, sequenced in a study of technical replicates of blood from a few donors. Repertoires were generated with immunoSEQ multiplex PCR, while TCRdb's copy carries only in-frame clones and drops some. This table holds approximately 73,000 clones, 85% to 95% found once. Sequenced material: T cells isolated from PBMCs. Source of these receptors: a human donor in good health.

The chain couples TRBV27 to TRBJ2-7; perhaps TRBD1 as D (7 bases). The CDR3 is 15 amino acids. The ends were cut back, 5 bases at V and 4 bases at J, with 18 bases in the middle. CDR1 is MNHEY, CDR2 SMNVEV, per germline (reference sequence). In nucleotides, the CDR3 is TGTGCCAGCAGTACACTCCAGGGGGGACTTTACGAGCAGTACTTC. Translated: CASSTLQGGLYEQYF.

The chain has TRBV28 and TRBJ2-7; 9 bases match TRBD1. The CDR3 has 16 amino acids. With 8 bases clipped from V and 2 bases from J, the junction kept 13 bases outside the gene matches. Germline V gene sequence: CDR1 MDHEN, CDR2 SYDVKM. DNA of the CDR3: TGTGCCAGCCTTTCGAGCCGGGACAGGGAACCCTACGAGCAGTACTTC. It encodes CASLSSRDREPYEQYF.

V and J are TRBV28 and TRBJ1-1; 11 bases agree with TRBD1. The germline V gene encodes CDR1 MDHEN and CDR2 SYDVKM. The trim removed 3 bases at V and 5 bases at J, leaving 5 bases unmatched. CDR3 size: 15 residues. The CDR3 loop is CASSFPGQGETEAFF. CDR3 DNA sequence: TGTGCCAGCAGTTTCCCGGGACAGGGGGAGACTGAAGCTTTCTTT.

This chain uses TRBV6-6 with TRBJ1-3; D perhaps matches TRBD1 (5 bases). Trimming removed 10 bases at V and 2 bases at J, with 15 bases between. The CDR3 has 14 residues. Germline-derived CDR1 and CDR2 are MNHNY and SVGAGI (reference sequence). CDR3 in amino acids: CATMHDRAGNTIYF. In nucleotides, the CDR3 is TGTGCCACTATGCATGACAGAGCTGGAAACACCATATATTTT.

V is TRBV29-1 and J is TRBJ2-5; TRBD1 matches 9 bases. The CDR3 consists of 18 residues. Unmatched junction bases numbered 17, after V lost 2 bases and J lost 4 bases. Germline V gene sequence: CDR1 SQVTM, CDR2 ANQGSEA. CDR3 protein: CSVEFLGGTGGQGETQYF. The CDR3 bases are TGCAGCGTTGAATTCCTTGGGGGCACAGGGGGCCAGGGAGAGACCCAGTACTTC.

The rearrangement uses TRBV7-9 and TRBJ2-2, with 7 bases fitting TRBD1. The V gene's germline CDR1 is SEHNR and CDR2 FQNEAQ (reference sequence). The length of the CDR3 is 16 residues. Losses at the gene ends were 0 bases for V and 1 base for J; bases not matched to a gene: 2. The CDR3 reads CASSLAGGMNTGELFF. The CDR3 DNA follows: TGTGCCAGCAGCTTAGCAGGGGGCATGAACACCGGGGAGCTGTTTTTT.

The CDR3 DNA reads TGTGCCAGCAGCCTTGGCCCGAGGGGGTACGAGCAGTACTTC. Amino acid sequence: CASSLGPRGYEQYF. This chain uses TRBV7-9 with TRBJ2-7, with D possibly TRBD1 on 6 matching bases. Trimming cost V 5 bases and J 4 bases, with 15 bases left between them. There are 14 residues in the CDR3. The germline gives CDR1 SEHNR, CDR2 FQNEAQ (reference sequence).

This sequence joins TRBV20-1 and TRBJ2-5; D is ambiguous. This CDR3 spans 11 amino acids. Trimming left V 6 bases short and J 4 bases short, with 9 bases between. Germline V gene data show CDR1 as DFQATT and CDR2 as SNEGSKA (reference sequence). This CDR3 reads CSAQVGETQYF. The CDR3 DNA reads as TGCAGTGCCCAGGTGGGAGAGACCCAGTACTTC.

CDR3 nucleotides: TGTGCCAGCAGCTTAATTAGTCCCGGGGAGCTGTTTTTT. This encodes CASSLISPGELFF. The chain carries TRBV7-7 and TRBJ2-2; D is uncertain. The CDR3 is 13 amino acids. V was pared by 2 bases and J by 6 bases, with 7 bases between. Germline V CDR1 and CDR2: SSHAT, FNYEAQ (reference sequence).

The chain links TRBV2 to TRBJ2-5, with 9 bases aligning to TRBD1. J gave up 1 base and V 5 bases, and 2 bases lay outside the gene matches. CDR3 length equals 14 residues. The germline V gene encodes CDR1 SNHLY and CDR2 FYNNEI. CDR3 in amino acids: CASSLDRGQETQYF. The CDR3 DNA is TGTGCCAGCAGTTTGGACAGGGGCCAAGAGACCCAGTACTTC.

The V gene is TRBV10-2, the J gene TRBJ2-2, with 9 positions matching TRBD2. Germline V CDR1 and CDR2: WSHSY, SAAADI. CDR3 length equals 18 residues. J was trimmed by 5 bases and V by 4 bases; bases with no gene match: 14. CDR3 nucleotide sequence: TGCGCCAGCAGTGTACTTGCGGGGGGGCAGAGGGGAACCGGGGAGCTGTTTTTT. Its protein is CASSVLAGGQRGTGELFF.

V and J are TRBV5-1 and TRBJ2-5, with TRBD1 as a possible D gene (7 bases). Germline CDR1 SGHRS, CDR2 YFSETQ. With 7 bases removed from V and 4 bases from J, the gap between germline ends came to 17 bases. CDR3 length: 14 residues. The DNA for the CDR3 is TGCGCCAGCGGCACGACAGGGAGGAGAGAGACCCAGTACTTC. The encoded protein is CASGTTGRRETQYF. The full variable domain, completed using reference TRBV5-1 and TRBJ2-5, is KAGVTQTPRYLIKTRGQQVTLSCSPISGHRSVSWYQQTPGQGLQFLFEYFSETQRNKGNFPGRFSGRQFSNSRSEMNVSTLELGDSALYLCASGTTGRRETQYFGPGTRLLVL.

The chain couples TRBV11-2 to TRBJ2-1; 11 nucleotides agree with TRBD2. Germline loops: CDR1 SGHAT, CDR2 FQNNGV. This CDR3 has 18 residues. J lost 6 bases, V lost 1 base, and 11 bases had no gene match. The CDR3: CASSLAPLAGGRSNEQFF. In nucleotides, the CDR3 is TGTGCCAGCAGCTTAGCCCCGCTAGCGGGGGGTCGGAGCAATGAGCAGTTCTTC.

The rearrangement uses TRBV30 and TRBJ1-1, with a tentative D call TRBD1 (5 bases). With 4 bases removed from V and 1 base from J, the gap between germline ends came to 13 bases. CDR1 is GTSNPN and CDR2 is SVGIG in the germline V gene (reference sequence). The length of the CDR3 is 14 residues. The CDR3 sequence is CAWTLGGGNTEAFF. The CDR3 coding sequence is TGTGCCTGGACGCTGGGGGGAGGGAACACTGAAGCTTTCTTT. Full variable domain (remainder filled in from reference TRBV30 and TRBJ1-1): SQTIHQWPATLVQPVGSPLSLECTVEGTSNPNLYWYRQAAGRGLQLLFYSVGIGQISSEVPQNLSASRPQDRQFILSSKKLLLSDSGFYLCAWTLGGGNTEAFFGQGTRLTVV.

The rearrangement links TRBV11-2 to TRBJ1-2; D gene unclear. CDR3 length: 13 residues. Germline V gives CDR1 SGHAT, CDR2 FQNNGV. The germline V and J ends were trimmed by 5 bases and 7 bases, with 14 bases remaining between them. DNA for the CDR3: TGTGCCAGCAGCCCCGATCAGGCCCGTGGCTACACCTTC. Encoded protein: CASSPDQARGYTF.

The genes are TRBV28 and TRBJ1-1, with no clear D. The V gene lost 2 bases and the J gene lost 5 bases, with 12 bases spanning the gap. The CDR3 has 14 residues. Germline CDR1 MDHEN, CDR2 SYDVKM. The CDR3 region is CASSLMSVTTEAFF. CDR3 nucleotide sequence: TGTGCCAGCAGTTTAATGTCCGTGACAACTGAAGCTTTCTTT.

The chain has TRBV7-8 and TRBJ1-1; 7 bases agree with TRBD1. Trimming at V came to 3 bases and at J to 5 bases, leaving 3 bases not matched to a gene. This CDR3 has 13 residues. Germline CDR1 reads SGHVS; CDR2 reads FQNEAQ. Here the CDR3 reads CASSFTGETEAFF. The CDR3 DNA reads as TGTGCCAGCAGCTTCACAGGGGAGACTGAAGCTTTCTTT.

The chain has TRBV4-1 and TRBJ1-2; TRBD1 matches 12 bases. Germline V gene lookup returns CDR1 MGHRA and CDR2 YSYEKL. V lost 1 base and J lost 4; bases outside the gene matches: 10. This CDR3 is built from 18 residues. CDR3 residues: CASSQGTGQGARGYGYTF. CDR3 coding DNA: TGCGCCAGCAGCCAAGGGACGGGACAGGGGGCGCGTGGCTATGGCTACACCTTC.

This clone showed up just a few times. CDR3 residues: CASSQTAGDSNQPQHF. The CDR3 nucleotides are TGTGCCAGCAGTCAGACAGCGGGGGATAGCAATCAGCCCCAGCATTTT. The V call is TRBV7-6, the J call TRBJ1-5; weak D call: TRBD1 (5 bases). Germline CDR1 is SGHVS and CDR2 is FNYEAQ. The CDR3 sequence is 16 residues long. The V and J ends lost 6 bases and 0 bases respectively, with 15 bases between them.

The rearrangement uses TRBV5-1 and TRBJ2-7; TRBD2 matches 7 bases. This CDR3 has 15 residues. Germline V gene sequence: CDR1 SGHRS, CDR2 YFSETQ. Trimming at V came to 0 bases and at J to 0 bases, leaving 3 bases not matched to a gene. CDR3 nucleotides: TGCGCCAGCAGCTTGGGTGGGACTAACTCCTACGAGCAGTACTTC. It specifies CASSLGGTNSYEQYF.

The chain recombines TRBV19 with TRBJ2-1, with no clear D. This CDR3 is built from 9 residues. CDR1 and CDR2 (germline): LNHDA, SQIVND (reference sequence). Trimming removed 9 bases at V and 7 bases at J, with 4 bases between. Here the CDR3 DNA reads TGTGCCAGCCTGAATGAGCAGTTCTTC. Protein product: CASLNEQFF.

CDR3 sequence reads: CASSYPGGLLGGNPLSTYEQYF. The CDR3 DNA reads TGTGCCAGCAGTTACCCAGGGGGTCTTCTGGGCGGGAATCCCTTATCCACCTACGAGCAGTACTTC. The chain uses TRBV28 and TRBJ2-7, with a possible D match to TRBD1 (7 bases). Germline CDR1 is MDHEN and CDR2 is SYDVKM. V lost 4 bases and J 2 bases, leaving 36 bases between the germline ends. The CDR3 covers 22 residues. The full variable domain, with the rest looked up from reference TRBV28 and TRBJ2-7, is DVKVTQSSRYLVKRTGEKVFLECVQDMDHENMFWYRQDPGLGLRLIYFSYDVKMKEKGDIPEGYSVSREKKERFSLILESASTNQTSMYLCASSYPGGLLGGNPLSTYEQYFGPGTRLTVT.

The chain uses TRBV9 and TRBJ1-5, with 8 bases identical to TRBD1. Germline assignment: CDR1 SGDLS and CDR2 YYNGEE. The CDR3 loop spans 14 amino acids. After removal of 3 bases from V and 7 bases from J, the junction contained 6 bases not matched to a gene. The CDR3: CASSGPGGGQPQHF. The CDR3 coding sequence is TGTGCCAGCAGCGGACCAGGGGGCGGCCAGCCCCAGCATTTT.

The gene calls are TRBV11-2 and TRBJ1-3, with D possibly being TRBD1 (6 bases). Trimming removed 3 bases from V and 5 bases from J, with 11 bases in between. Germline CDR1 is SGHAT and CDR2 is FQNNGV. The CDR3 consists of 14 residues. CDR3 in amino acids: CASSFGQKRNTIYF. CDR3 bases: TGTGCCAGCAGCTTCGGACAGAAAAGAAACACCATATATTTT.

V and J are TRBV2 and TRBJ2-7, with a weak D call TRBD2 (6 bases). The CDR3 sequence is 12 residues long. Between the trimmed V and J ends, which lost 3 bases and 3 bases, there was a span of 6 bases. Germline-derived CDR1 and CDR2 are SNHLY and FYNNEI. CDR3 amino acids: CASSETSYEQYF. The CDR3 bases are TGTGCCAGCAGTGAGACTAGCTACGAGCAGTACTTC. Combining the CDR3 with reference TRBV2 and TRBJ2-7 gives the whole variable domain EPEVTQTPSHQVTQMGQEVILRCVPISNHLYFYWYRQILGQKVEFLVSFYNNEISEKSEIFDDQFSVERPDGSNFTLKIRSTKLEDSAMYFCASSETSYEQYFGPGTRLTVT.

The J gene is TRBJ2-1, the V gene TRBV6-5, with 9 positions matching TRBD2. There are 16 residues in the CDR3. Germline V gene data show CDR1 as MNHEY and CDR2 as SVGAGI. With 0 bases clipped from V and 7 bases from J, the junction kept 7 bases outside the gene matches. The CDR3 is CASSYSGGRARNEQFF. CDR3 coding DNA: TGTGCCAGCAGTTACTCGGGCGGGAGGGCCCGGAATGAGCAGTTCTTC.

CDR3 nucleotides: TGCGCCAGCGGCGACAGGAGCCTCCCCACCGGGGAGCTGTTTTTT. Translating it yields CASGDRSLPTGELFF. The chain employs TRBV5-1 and TRBJ2-2; D might be TRBD1 (6 bases). Trimming shortened V by 7 bases and J by 4 bases, and 17 bases separated the two germline ends. Germline lookup yields CDR1 SGHRS and CDR2 YFSETQ. The CDR3 spans 15 residues.

The V and J genes are TRBV11-3 and TRBJ2-3, with 7 positions matching TRBD1. V lost 5 bases and J lost 0; bases outside the gene matches: 11. Per the germline V gene, CDR1 is SGHNT and CDR2 is YENEEA. The length of the CDR3 is 17 residues. The CDR3 sequence: CASSGRQGPVSTDTQYF. The CDR3 nucleotides read TGTGCCAGCAGCGGTCGACAGGGCCCGGTTAGCACAGATACGCAGTATTTT.

The chain couples TRBV28 to TRBJ1-2, with no clear D. The V gene's germline CDR1 is MDHEN and CDR2 SYDVKM. This CDR3 is built from 15 residues. With 6 bases removed from V and 4 bases from J, the gap between germline ends came to 18 bases. The CDR3 loop is CASSFPPGLAYGYTF. The DNA of the CDR3 is TGTGCCAGCAGCTTCCCCCCCGGGTTGGCCTATGGCTACACCTTC.

The chain employs TRBV29-1 and TRBJ1-1; TRBD1 matches 7 bases. V shed 7 bases, J shed 2 bases, and the junction held 10 bases outside the gene matches. Looked up from germline, CDR1 is SQVTM and CDR2 is ANQGSEA. The CDR3 length is 14 residues. The CDR3 loop reads CSAVGQAVNTEAFF. The DNA of the CDR3 is TGCAGCGCCGTAGGACAGGCGGTTAACACTGAAGCTTTCTTT.